Listed here are 14 T cell receptor beta chains from one sample, sequenced in a study of response to subunit inactivated influenza vaccine. Via MiXCR, TCRdb re-called the RT-PCR reads, giving one row per CDR3 protein. The sample has about 500,000 distinct CDR3 sequences, approximately 15% seen once; the top ten hold 2.5% to 3.5%. This specimen was CD4+ T cells sorted from PBMCs, taken around 2 years after vaccination. These receptors came from a man aged 45 to 70 who received an inactivated influenza vaccine.

This clonotype has just a few counts. V usage is TRBV6-6 and J usage is TRBJ2-1, with D perhaps TRBD1 (6 bases). V was cut by 5 bases and J by 3 bases, with 8 bases left in between. Germline V gene sequence: CDR1 MNHNY, CDR2 SVGAGI (reference sequence). The CDR3 covers 13 residues. CDR3 loop: CASSTQGYNEQFF. CDR3 DNA: TGTGCCAGCAGTACACAGGGCTACAATGAGCAGTTCTTC.

This clonotype turned up a few times. The rearrangement links TRBV6-1 to TRBJ1-1; D gene uncertain. The CDR3 is made up of 14 amino acids. Germline V gene data show CDR1 as MNHNS and CDR2 as SASEGT. Trimming removed 6 bases from V and 1 base from J, with 12 bases in between. The CDR3 spells CASRPPGGNTEAFF. CDR3 bases: TGTGCCAGCAGACCCCCAGGAGGGAACACTGAAGCTTTCTTT.

This clonotype occurred a few times. This chain links TRBV6-1 with TRBJ2-3; D call uncertain. V dropped 8 bases and J dropped 4 bases, with 13 bases sitting between them. In germline, CDR1 is MNHNS, CDR2 SASEGT. The CDR3 totals 13 residues. Written as DNA, the CDR3 is TGTGCCAGCGCCTCTATCCCCGCAGATACGCAGTATTTT. This encodes CASASIPADTQYF.

The chain is built from TRBV29-1 and TRBJ2-3; no reliable D call. V gave up 5 bases and J gave up 4 bases, with 10 bases separating them. This CDR3 contains 12 residues. Germline V gene lookup returns CDR1 SQVTM and CDR2 ANQGSEA. Written as DNA, the CDR3 is TGCAGCGTTCGAAGCGTAGCAGATACGCAGTATTTT. This sequence encodes CSVRSVADTQYF.

This clonotype has only a few counts. This chain uses TRBV4-2 with TRBJ2-5; D perhaps matches TRBD2 (7 bases). The CDR3 contains 15 residues. Trimming removed 0 bases at V and 4 bases at J, with 12 bases between. From germline, CDR1 is LGHNA and CDR2 YNFKEQ. CDR3 sequence: CASSQERGGLETQYF. The CDR3 DNA is TGTGCCAGCAGCCAAGAGAGGGGGGGCCTAGAGACCCAGTACTTC.

This clonotype has ten or more counts. The rearrangement links TRBV7-2 to TRBJ2-7; D gene unclear. Trimming took 7 bases from V and 6 from J, leaving 22 bases between them. Germline V gives CDR1 SGHTA, CDR2 FQGNSA. The CDR3 length is 15 residues. In DNA form, the CDR3 reads TGTGCCAGCAACTTCGGATCTGCCTCAGGCGGCGAGCAGTACTTC. Translated: CASNFGSASGGEQYF.

The J gene is TRBJ1-1, the V gene TRBV20-1; D possibly corresponds to TRBD1 (6 bases). CDR3 size: 13 residues. Germline loops: CDR1 DFQATT, CDR2 SNEGSKA (reference sequence). The CDR3 reads CRGALSMNTEAFF. CDR3 DNA: TGCAGGGGGGCGCTCAGCATGAACACTGAAGCTTTCTTT.

The chain links TRBV5-6 to TRBJ2-7; TRBD2 agrees at 12 bases. The germline CDR1 and CDR2 sequences are SGHDT and YYEEEE. The CDR3 runs to 15 residues. J was trimmed by 3 bases and V by 5 bases; bases with no gene match: 6. Here the CDR3 reads CASSSLAGGLYEQYF. Here the CDR3 DNA reads TGTGCCAGCAGTTCACTAGCGGGAGGACTCTACGAGCAGTACTTC.

V is TRBV4-3 and J is TRBJ2-1; possible D gene TRBD1, 6 bases. CDR1 LGHNA and CDR2 YSLEER come from the germline V gene. Trimming shortened V by 1 base and J by 7 bases, and 14 bases separated the two germline ends. This CDR3 region has 15 residues. CDR3 bases: TGCGCCAGCAGCCAAGTCCTACTAGGGGGTAATGAGCAGTTCTTC. This codes for CASSQVLLGGNEQFF.

The gene calls are TRBV15 and TRBJ2-7, with D possibly matching TRBD1 (5 bases). The CDR3 runs 13 residues. The germline CDR1 and CDR2 sequences are LNHNV and YYDKDF (reference sequence). V gave up 0 bases and J gave up 6 bases, with 9 bases separating them. This CDR3 reads CATSRDAGFEQYF. As DNA, the CDR3 is TGTGCCACCAGCAGAGATGCAGGGTTCGAGCAGTACTTC.

This clonotype was picked up a small number of times. The rearrangement uses TRBV3-1 and TRBJ2-2; 11 bases line up with TRBD1. This CDR3 spans 15 amino acids. The trim removed 7 bases at V and 6 bases at J, leaving 7 bases unmatched. Germline loops: CDR1 LGHDT, CDR2 YNNKEL (reference sequence). The CDR3, as DNA: TGTGCCAGCACCGGCGGGACAGGGGGTTCCGGGGAGCTGTTTTTT. It encodes CASTGGTGGSGELFF.

In this sample, this clonotype turned up a few times. This chain links TRBV6-1 with TRBJ2-5, with 8 bases that match TRBD2. Germline V gene lookup returns CDR1 MNHNS and CDR2 SASEGT. V shed 7 bases and J 4 bases; nucleotides not matched to a gene: 11. This CDR3 spans 15 amino acids. The chain's CDR3 is CASTQLAGRGETQYF. For the CDR3, the DNA is TGTGCCAGCACCCAATTAGCGGGACGGGGAGAGACCCAGTACTTC.

J is TRBJ2-1 and V is TRBV14; D ambiguous. CDR3 length: 20 residues. Germline lookup yields CDR1 SGHDN and CDR2 FVKESK. V was shortened by 1 base and J by 2 bases, with 24 bases between the two germline ends. DNA for the CDR3: TGTGCCAGCAGCCAAGGTCCTCGTTGGGCGAACCCCATGGCCTACAATGAGCAGTTCTTC. It codes for CASSQGPRWANPMAYNEQFF.

The chain combines TRBV20-1 with TRBJ2-7; 10 bases align to TRBD1. This CDR3 contains 15 residues. Looked up from germline, CDR1 is DFQATT and CDR2 is SNEGSKA (reference sequence). The V segment lost 3 bases and the J segment 2 bases; nucleotides outside the gene matches: 7. DNA for the CDR3: TGCAGTGCTAGGAGGGGGGACAGGGGACCCTACGAGCAGTACTTC. Translation: CSARRGDRGPYEQYF.